These T cell receptor beta chains were read from a single sample in a study of response to subunit inactivated influenza vaccine. One entry per CDR3 protein results from TCRdb running MiXCR on the RT-PCR reads. The data contain 150,000 to 200,000 distinct CDR3 sequences, around 9.9% of them singletons. The sequenced sample was non-naive T cells sorted from PBMCs, obtained 35 to 45 days after vaccination. These receptors all stem from a man aged 50 to 60 who received an inactivated influenza vaccine. CDR3s include the opening cysteine and the closing phenylalanine or tryptophan. A D gene is named only where the DNA matches it firmly. Expanded clones get a size class; other rows say once, few or many, or leave the size out.

clone_size	v_call	d_call	j_call	cdr3_aa	cdr3_nt
few	TRBV18	.	TRBJ2-3	CASSPTGVPDTQYF	TGTGCCAGCTCACCGACTGGGGTTCCAGATACGCAGTATTTT
few	TRBV20-1	TRBD1	TRBJ1-2	CSAEDRGLMGYGYTF	TGCAGTGCCGAGGACAGGGGGCTAATGGGCTATGGCTACACCTTC
few	TRBV7-2	TRBD2	TRBJ2-3	CASSPRTSSVGDTQYF	TGTGCCAGCAGCCCAAGGACTAGCTCCGTTGGAGATACGCAGTATTTT
few	TRBV7-2	.	TRBJ2-1	CASSPGFGRAREQFF	TGTGCCAGCAGCCCCGGGTTTGGGCGGGCCCGTGAGCAGTTCTTC
few	TRBV10-3	.	TRBJ1-4	CAISGQVGSEKLFF	TGTGCCATCAGTGGGCAGGTGGGGAGTGAAAAACTGTTTTTT
.	TRBV18	.	TRBJ1-1	CASSYRALDTEAFF	TGTGCCAGCTCATACAGGGCTTTGGACACTGAAGCTTTCTTT
many	TRBV24-1	.	TRBJ2-3	CATSDLGETGTLAAQYF	TGTGCCACCAGTGATTTGGGCGAGACTGGAACCCTTGCCGCGCAGTATTTT
few	TRBV20-1	.	TRBJ2-7	CSAIFGNSHEQYF	TGCAGTGCTATTTTTGGGAATTCCCACGAGCAGTACTTC
.	TRBV14	TRBD2	TRBJ2-7	CASSQLPSGGGTYEQYF	TGTGCCAGCAGCCAACTGCCTAGCGGGGGGGGTACCTACGAGCAGTACTTC
.	TRBV9	.	TRBJ2-2	CASSETPGGELFF	TGTGCCAGCAGCGAAACCCCCGGCGGGGAGCTGTTTTTT
few	TRBV4-3	.	TRBJ1-2	CASSQGEGAYYTF	TGCGCCAGCAGCCAAGGAGAAGGGGCGTACTACACCTTC
few	TRBV3-1	TRBD1	TRBJ2-3	CASSQAAPGQGSTDTQYF	TGTGCCAGCAGCCAAGCCGCCCCGGGACAGGGATCGACAGATACGCAGTATTTT
.	TRBV27	TRBD2	TRBJ2-1	CASSAGLAGSEQFF	TGTGCCAGCAGTGCGGGACTAGCGGGCTCCGAGCAGTTCTTC
few	TRBV7-9	TRBD1	TRBJ1-1	CASSLGQGPTEAFF	TGTGCCAGCAGCTTAGGACAGGGTCCCACTGAAGCTTTCTTT
many	TRBV7-2	.	TRBJ1-2	CASSLSGGIPNYGYTF	TGTGCCAGCAGCCTTAGTGGGGGGATACCTAACTATGGCTACACCTTC
many	TRBV7-2	.	TRBJ1-2	CASSSITQGSGYTF	TGTGCCAGCAGCTCTATTACCCAGGGGTCTGGCTACACCTTC
few	TRBV6-5	.	TRBJ2-2	CASSYARGQFEAGELFF	TGTGCCAGCAGTTACGCCAGGGGCCAGTTCGAAGCCGGGGAGCTGTTTTTT
.	TRBV2	TRBD2	TRBJ2-3	CASTGVGLAGGTSTDTQYF	TGTGCCAGCACTGGAGTGGGACTAGCGGGAGGCACTAGCACAGATACGCAGTATTTT
.	TRBV18	.	TRBJ2-7	CASSPVKGGYEQYF	TGTGCCAGCTCACCTGTGAAAGGGGGGTACGAGCAGTACTTC
few	TRBV7-8	TRBD2	TRBJ2-3	CASSPRLAGGSSTDTQYF	TGTGCCAGCAGCCCCAGACTAGCGGGAGGTTCTTCCACAGATACGCAGTATTTT
.	TRBV27	TRBD1	TRBJ2-7	CASSLLGQESYEQYF	TGTGCCAGCAGTTTGCTCGGACAGGAGTCCTACGAGCAGTACTTC
.	TRBV11-3	.	TRBJ1-6	CASSLGKLRTLTYNSPLHF	TGTGCCAGCAGCTTAGGAAAGTTAAGGACGTTGACCTATAATTCACCCCTCCACTTT
few	TRBV11-1	TRBD1	TRBJ1-1	CASSWGMTGLNTEAFF	TGTGCCAGCAGCTGGGGGATGACAGGGCTGAACACTGAAGCTTTCTTT
few	TRBV16	.	TRBJ2-2	CASTPTGTTGELFF	TGTGCCAGCACGCCCACAGGGACCACCGGGGAGCTGTTTTTT
.	TRBV28	.	TRBJ1-4	CASSEVQGTAEKLFF	TGTGCCAGCAGTGAGGTACAGGGTACCGCTGAAAAACTGTTTTTT
.	TRBV6-1	.	TRBJ2-1	CASIGGWSSYNEQFF	TGTGCCAGCATCGGGGGATGGAGCTCCTACAATGAGCAGTTCTTC
.	TRBV4-1	TRBD2	TRBJ2-1	CASSRTSGGGSEQFF	TGCGCCAGCAGCCGGACTAGCGGGGGCGGGAGTGAGCAGTTCTTC
.	TRBV4-2	.	TRBJ2-1	CASSQDWLSSYNEQFF	TGTGCCAGCAGCCAAGATTGGCTGAGCTCCTACAATGAGCAGTTCTTC
many	TRBV7-2	.	TRBJ1-6	CASSLAGLTLHF	TGTGCCAGCAGCTTAGCGGGGTTAACCCTCCACTTT
many	TRBV6-1	.	TRBJ1-1	CASTRQGRAEAFF	TGTGCCAGCACCCGCCAGGGTAGGGCTGAAGCTTTCTTT
.	TRBV4-3	.	TRBJ2-5	CASSPQRRETQYF	TGCGCCAGCAGCCCGCAGAGACGTGAGACCCAGTACTTC
many	TRBV5-1	.	TRBJ2-1	CASSLGYYNEQFF	TGCGCCAGCAGCTTGGGCTACTACAATGAGCAGTTCTTC
many	TRBV7-2	TRBD2	TRBJ2-3	CASSYASGGAADTQYF	TGTGCCAGCAGCTATGCTAGCGGGGGGGCCGCAGATACGCAGTATTTT
few	TRBV7-8	.	TRBJ1-1	CASSLPGRGKVEAFF	TGTGCCAGCAGTCTTCCGGGACGGGGGAAAGTGGAAGCTTTCTTT
many	TRBV12-3/TRBV12-4	TRBD1	TRBJ1-5	CASSTGQGTQPQHF	TGTGCCAGCAGTACCGGACAGGGCACTCAGCCCCAGCATTTT
many	TRBV7-9	.	TRBJ1-2	CASRLSSGGYTF	TGTGCCAGCAGGTTATCCTCCGGTGGCTACACCTTC
many	TRBV12-3/TRBV12-4	.	TRBJ2-1	CASTQLSGLSNEQFF	TGTGCCAGCACCCAACTATCGGGACTTTCAAATGAGCAGTTCTTC
.	TRBV28	TRBD1	TRBJ2-7	CASSYHRGTGDTYEQYF	TGTGCCAGCAGTTATCATCGGGGGACAGGGGACACCTACGAGCAGTACTTC
few	TRBV5-1	.	TRBJ2-3	CASSLSGRPGDTQYF	TGCGCCAGCAGCTTGTCTGGGCGCCCGGGGGATACGCAGTATTTT
few	TRBV21-1	.	TRBJ1-5	CASPDRGIGQPQHF	TGTGCCAGTCCGGACAGGGGCATTGGTCAGCCCCAGCATTTT